This T cell receptor (beta chain) appears in the sequencing data of a study of cytomegalovirus exposure and HLA in healthy donors. Regarding the study as a whole: Later examination showed HLA-associated TCR beta chains had greater clonal expansion than equally common others. The authors enumerated over 150 TCR beta chains as linked to cytomegalovirus. One later analysis reportedly identified an Asian-associated ancestry cluster that showed fewer N-insertions than the approximately 670-donor mean. Follow-up analysis later connected one missense variant in DCLRE1C with trimming of TCR beta V- and J-genes.

The V segment lost 1 base and the J segment 8 bases; nucleotides outside the gene matches: 11. The V gene's germline CDR1 is MNHEY and CDR2 SMNVEV (reference sequence). The CDR3 consists of 17 residues. Primers: 60 Vbeta forward and 13 Jbeta reverse. Some clones are missing from TCRdb's copy, which holds only in-frame ones; the method was immunoSEQ multiplex PCR. The sample shows about 55,000 clones, approximately 80% of them seen only once. Worth noting for this clone: The antigen is undetermined.

Sequencing was performed on PBMCs. The receptor was derived from a female donor in good health and CMV-seronegative. The chain combines TRBV27 with TRBJ1-6; TRBD1 matches 7 bases. CDR3 residues: CASSLWGRTGWDSPLHF. DNA for the CDR3: TGTGCCAGCAGTTTATGGGGACGGACAGGCTGGGATTCACCCCTCCACTTT.